Detailed here is one T cell receptor (beta chain). What it binds is unknown. Peripheral blood came from all dose cohorts at three timepoints. The CDR3 runs 11 residues. Germline V gives CDR1 SQVTM, CDR2 ANQGSEA. V dropped 8 bases and J dropped 6 bases, with 13 bases sitting between them. These data originate in a study of OX40 agonist ivuxolimab in advanced cancers. About the research overall: Patients received ivuxolimab, an agonistic anti-OX40 (CD134) antibody. Patients with prior anti-PD-1, anti-PD-L1 or anti-CTLA-4 therapy were eligible; about 41% had some. The study's findings and limits: The study found that CD8+ T cells averaged more expanded clones than CD4+.

Repertoires were generated with immunoSEQ multiplex PCR, while TCRdb's copy carries only in-frame clones and drops some. The sample holds around 7,800 clones, just over 85% seen once. This sequence joins TRBV29-1 and TRBJ1-2; possible D gene TRBD1, 6 bases. The source material was CD4+ or CD8+ T cells sorted from blood, sampled in a trial of the OX40 agonist ivuxolimab. The receptor comes from an adult with an advanced solid tumor such as melanoma, head and neck, liver or kidney cancer. CDR3 bases: TGCAGCCTCTTGGGGGCTAATGGCTACACCTTC. Its protein product is CSLLGANGYTF.